This is a list of T cell receptor beta chains from one sample in a study of cytomegalovirus exposure and HLA in healthy donors. Produced via immunoSEQ multiplex PCR; TCRdb's table is partial and in-frame only. The table lists some 120,000 clones, 79% of them singletons, with approximately 4.5% in the top ten. What was sequenced was PBMCs. Every receptor here comes from a man between 25 and 39 years old in good health and CMV-seropositive. The CDR3 runs from the conserved cysteine through the conserved F or W.

v_gene: TRBV6-1
CDR3aa: CASSPQWAFYGYTF

v_gene: TRBV12-2
CDR3aa: CASRLACNNEQFF

v_gene: TRBV6-1
CDR3aa: CASSGQADQPQHF

v_gene: TRBV4-3
CDR3aa: CASSQRLTGSNYGYTF

v_gene: TRBV9
CDR3aa: CASSVDGGSGYTF

v_gene: TRBV10-2
CDR3aa: CASSELRRGTEAFF

v_gene: TRBV11-2
CDR3aa: CASSPGGPGETQYF

v_gene: TRBV2
CDR3aa: CASSLDTQHSPTYEQYF

v_gene: TRBV6-6
CDR3aa: CASSLTGQGSYEQYF

v_gene: TRBV4-3
CDR3aa: CASSQDTQLYGYTF